This T cell receptor (beta chain) is drawn from a study of PD-L1 blockade in urothelial cancer (TCRdb year 2017). Turning to the overall study: All patients started therapy in about 2014 and received atezolizumab 1,200 mg intravenously every 3 weeks. Durable clinical benefit meant progression-free survival longer than 6 months, and TCR features were also tested against progression-free and overall survival. About 90% of the roughly 29 patients were identified as males with urothelial cancer of bladder origin, and a prior smoking history was reported by 18 of 29 patients. Somatic, immune and clinical correlates of response to PD-L1 blockade with atezolizumab in urothelial cancer were the focus of an exploratory multi-omic analysis. Just over 28 patients had pretreatment blood TCR-seq, some 24 had at least one posttreatment blood collection, and some 24 had tumor TCR-seq. Pretreatment tumor samples, along with matched peripheral blood serially collected before and after atezolizumab treatment, were subjected to TCR sequencing. Fewer than ten patients reached durable clinical benefit, while some 21 patients did not. In the same patients, whole exome sequencing and RNA sequencing of pretreatment tumors were performed in addition to TCR sequencing. Blood samples gave a median of around 140,000 T cells and 80,000 or so unique TCRs, with a median clonality of approximately 0.08. An ECOG performance status of 0 or 1 was recorded for the patients, and 0 to 3 prior chemotherapy regimens had been received by the patients. Blood samples were analyzed 3 weeks after the start of treatment (second dose) and 6 weeks after the start of treatment.

The cohort included about 27 patients with locally advanced or metastatic urothelial carcinoma who were treated at Memorial Sloan Kettering on a trial protocol. Peripheral blood mononuclear cells were collected from each patient pretreatment and during treatment, giving between 1 and 8 total time points per patient. The Qiagen DNeasy Blood extraction kit was used to purify genomic DNA from total PBMCs and from tumor samples. PBMCs were collected pretreatment and during treatment, and were isolated and stored as previously described. Trimming costs V 6 bases and J 4 bases, and their ends lie 12 bases apart. The CDR3, cysteine through phenylalanine, is 13 amino acids long. Just the 39-base CDR3 DNA is kept, in frame starting at base 1. As encoded in the germline V gene, CDR1 is MDHEN while CDR2 is SYDVKM. Synthetic TCR analog templates were spiked into each PCR to estimate absolute template abundance from read counts. TCRbeta CDR3 regions were amplified from genomic DNA with bias-controlled V and J gene primers using the immunoSEQ assay. Sequencing of rearranged TCRbeta segments was performed at approximately 20X coverage. The paper's processing steps were these. Clustering was used to correct sequencing errors, and CDR3s were annotated against IMGT so that V, D and J genes could be assigned. Only productive TCRbeta rearrangements were used in downstream analyses, excluding out-of-frame or stop-codon sequences. To compute clonality, Shannon entropy was normalized by the log of the number of unique productive sequences and then subtracted from one. Fisher's exact test with Benjamini-Hochberg correction, using a cutoff of adjusted p below 0.01, was how clones that differed between time points or between blood and tumor were identified. The table was pulled from immuneACCESS by TCRdb, which kept in-frame rearrangements only. Such tables lose some clones; where checked, under half of the loss comes from unresolved V genes, and the rest has no known cause. Clone size and V and J calls were adopted from that table, with D and trimming inferred from the DNA. Across this sample there are 25,000 to 35,000 clones, with approximately 86% seen only once. Less than 2% of the sample goes to the ten largest clones.

Results and caveats for the whole study, not just this receptor: Improved progression-free and overall survival was associated with having pretreatment peripheral blood TCR clonality below the median. Small sample size (n ≈ 28) and many exploratory analyses mean the results are intended to be hypothesis-generating. Greater expansion of tumor-associated TCR clones in peripheral blood 3 weeks after the start of treatment was observed in patients with durable benefit (n of about 24, p = 0.022).

Points on this clone: It has no known antigen specificity. No much larger clone is present one base from it, and per-base qualities are unavailable.

Source: PBMCs, taken around atezolizumab (anti-PD-L1) treatment. The receptor's source is a middle-aged man with urothelial cancer. Rearrangement joined TRBV28 to TRBJ2-5; no D segment can be confidently identified. The CDR3 has the sequence CASSWASRETQYF. The nucleotide sequence reads TGTGCCAGCAGCTGGGCATCCAGAGAGACCCAGTACTTC.